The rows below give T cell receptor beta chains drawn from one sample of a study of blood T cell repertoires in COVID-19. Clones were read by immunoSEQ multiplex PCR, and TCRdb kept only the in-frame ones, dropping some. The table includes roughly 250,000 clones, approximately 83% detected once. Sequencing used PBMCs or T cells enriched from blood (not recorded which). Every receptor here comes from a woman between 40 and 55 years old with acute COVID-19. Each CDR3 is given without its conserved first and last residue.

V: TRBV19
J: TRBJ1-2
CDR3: ASRQSIANYGYT

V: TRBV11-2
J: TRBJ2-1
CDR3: ASRGLAGQDFSYNEQF

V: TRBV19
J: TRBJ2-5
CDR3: ASSITVAGGMETQY

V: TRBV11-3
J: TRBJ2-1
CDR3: ASSFSLTDHNEQF

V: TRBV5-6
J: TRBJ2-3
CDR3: ASSFGDRATDTQY

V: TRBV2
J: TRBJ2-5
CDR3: AGSGNQETQY

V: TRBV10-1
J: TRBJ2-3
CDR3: ASSEASGRAVTDTQY

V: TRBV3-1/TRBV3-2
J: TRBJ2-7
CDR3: ASRAQREGSPYEQY

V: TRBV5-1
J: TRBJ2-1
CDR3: ASSLVRGTSGTSSYNEQF

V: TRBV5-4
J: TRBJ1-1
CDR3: ASSGANTEAF